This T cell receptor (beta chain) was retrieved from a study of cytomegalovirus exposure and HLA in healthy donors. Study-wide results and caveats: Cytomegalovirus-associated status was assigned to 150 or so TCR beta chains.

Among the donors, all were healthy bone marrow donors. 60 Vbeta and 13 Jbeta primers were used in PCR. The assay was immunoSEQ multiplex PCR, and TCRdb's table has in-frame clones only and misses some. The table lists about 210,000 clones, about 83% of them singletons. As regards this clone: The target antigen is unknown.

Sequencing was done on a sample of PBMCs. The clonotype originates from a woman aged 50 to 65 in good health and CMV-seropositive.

The CDR3 protein is CANGGDNEQFF. The CDR3 nucleotides are TGTGCCAACGGCGGGGACAATGAGCAGTTCTTC. The J gene is TRBJ2-1, the V gene TRBV2, with D maybe TRBD2 (6 bases). The V gene's germline CDR1 is SNHLY and CDR2 FYNNEI. The CDR3 sequence is 11 residues long. V was clipped by 10 bases and J by 5 bases, with 9 bases between them.